A selection of T cell receptor beta chains follows, all from one sample in a study of blood T cell repertoires in COVID-19. Some clones are missing from TCRdb's copy, which holds only in-frame ones; the method was immunoSEQ multiplex PCR. The repertoire holds 200,000 to 250,000 clones, with approximately 82% as singletons. Sequenced material: peripheral blood. The receptor set was obtained from a woman at least 80 years old with acute or convalescent COVID-19. Each CDR3 is given with its conserved first and last residue. D genes are given only for firm matches. Some rows mark clone size as missing; the rest say once, few, many or name a class of expanded clone.

>TRBV2|.|TRBJ2-2|TRBD2
CASKVGLAGNGELFF
TGTGCCAGCAAGGTGGGACTAGCGGGCAACGGGGAGCTGTTTTTT
>TRBV12-3/TRBV12-4|.|TRBJ1-2|.
CASSLVLNYGYTF
TGTGCCAGCAGTTTAGTGTTAAACTATGGCTACACCTTC
>TRBV11-2|.|TRBJ2-5|.
CASSLGGERETQYF
TGTGCCAGCAGCTTAGGTGGGGAGAGGGAGACCCAGTACTTC
>TRBV29-1|.|TRBJ2-7|TRBD1
CSGRDRATYEQYF
TGCAGCGGCCGGGACAGGGCGACCTACGAGCAGTACTTC
>TRBV3-1/TRBV3-2|.|TRBJ1-2|TRBD1
CASSQDTGVQGAYGYTF
TGTGCCAGCAGCCAAGATACGGGGGTACAGGGGGCCTATGGCTACACCTTC
>TRBV21-1|.|TRBJ2-5|.
CASSKLGGGTSGSEETQYF
TGTGCCAGCAGCAAATTGGGGGGCGGGACTAGCGGGAGTGAAGAGACCCAGTACTTC
>TRBV7-8|.|TRBJ2-7|TRBD1
CASSFGTGQAKKYEQYF
TGTGCCAGCAGCTTTGGAACCGGACAGGCCAAAAAGTACGAGCAGTACTTC
>TRBV6-2/TRBV6-3|.|TRBJ2-7|TRBD1
CASSYWGPTGAGEQYF
TGTGCCAGCAGTTACTGGGGCCCGACAGGGGCCGGCGAGCAGTACTTC
>TRBV11-2|.|TRBJ2-3|.
CASSAVSQEGTDTQYF
TGTGCCAGCAGCGCCGTAAGTCAGGAGGGCACAGATACGCAGTATTTT
>TRBV2|.|TRBJ1-5|TRBD1
CASRDRGTQPQHF
TGTGCCAGCAGAGACAGGGGGACTCAGCCCCAGCATTTT
>TRBV2|.|TRBJ2-7|TRBD1
CASSGQGSSYEQYF
TGTGCCAGCAGTGGACAGGGAAGCTCCTACGAGCAGTACTTC
>TRBV6-2/TRBV6-3|few|TRBJ1-6|.
CASSRMTMENSPLHF
TGTGCCAGCAGCCGGATGACAATGGAAAATTCACCCCTCCACTTT
>TRBV5-5|.|TRBJ1-5|TRBD1
CASSDTGGEQPQHF
TGTGCCAGCAGCGATACAGGGGGCGAGCAGCCCCAGCATTTT
>TRBV4-2|.|TRBJ2-5|TRBD1
CASSAQGAGETQYF
TGTGCCAGCAGCGCCCAGGGGGCGGGAGAGACCCAGTACTTC
>TRBV2|.|TRBJ2-5|TRBD2
CASRPGLAGGETQYF
TGTGCCAGCAGGCCGGGACTAGCGGGAGGAGAGACCCAGTACTTC
>TRBV3-1/TRBV3-2|.|TRBJ1-5|TRBD1
CASSQGTGGPKSDRSNQPQHF
TGTGCCAGCAGCCAAGGGACAGGTGGACCTAAAAGCGATAGGAGCAATCAGCCCCAGCATTTT
>TRBV7-9|few|TRBJ1-2|TRBD1
CASSQKELGQAGGGYTF
TGTGCCAGCAGCCAGAAGGAGCTGGGACAGGCCGGTGGTGGCTACACCTTC
>TRBV18|.|TRBJ1-1|.
CASSLSEMNTEAFF
TGTGCCAGCTCACTGTCAGAAATGAACACTGAAGCTTTCTTT
>TRBV4-1|.|TRBJ1-4|TRBD1
CASSRTGGGEKLFF
TGCGCCAGCAGCCGGACAGGGGGCGGTGAAAAACTGTTTTTT
>TRBV28|.|TRBJ1-4|.
CASSLVDEKLFF
TGTGCCAGCAGCTTAGTAGATGAAAAACTGTTTTTT
>TRBV6-2/TRBV6-3|.|TRBJ2-4|.
CASSTRPDKLKLAKNIQYF
TGTGCCAGCAGTACCAGGCCGGACAAATTAAAACTAGCCAAAAACATTCAGTACTTC
>TRBV4-2|.|TRBJ2-6|TRBD2
CASSQDYQRGGLSGANVLTF
TGTGCCAGCAGCCAAGATTACCAGCGGGGGGGCCTATCTGGGGCCAACGTCCTGACTTTC
>TRBV3-1/TRBV3-2|once|TRBJ1-2|.
CASSHGYGYTF
TGTGCCAGCAGCCACGGGTATGGCTACACCTTC
>TRBV6-2/TRBV6-3|.|TRBJ2-1|TRBD2
CASSYSPTSSLQFF
TGTGCCAGCAGTTACTCTCCGACTAGCTCGCTGCAGTTCTTC
>TRBV7-2|.|TRBJ1-6|.
CASSPTRGGNSPLHF
TGTGCCAGCAGCCCGACCCGGGGAGGTAATTCACCCCTCCACTTT
>TRBV3-1/TRBV3-2|.|TRBJ1-1|TRBD1
CASSPGGNTEAFF
TGTGCCAGCAGCCCAGGGGGGAACACTGAAGCTTTCTTT
>TRBV7-2|.|TRBJ1-2|TRBD1
CASSGGQSSGYGYTF
TGTGCCAGCAGCGGGGGACAGTCCTCTGGCTATGGCTACACCTTC
>TRBV4-3|.|TRBJ2-1|TRBD2
CASSSLAGPYNEQFF
TGCGCCAGCAGCTCACTAGCGGGCCCCTACAATGAGCAGTTCTTC
>TRBV28|.|TRBJ1-2|.
CASSSRYGYTF
TGTGCCAGCAGTTCCCGCTATGGCTACACCTTC
>TRBV30|.|TRBJ1-6|.
CAWRFPGARDSPLHF
TGTGCCTGGAGGTTCCCAGGGGCCCGAGATTCACCCCTCCACTTT
>TRBV25-1|.|TRBJ1-3|TRBD1
CASSEEDRRQGKNTIYF
TGTGCCAGCAGTGAAGAGGATCGCCGACAGGGAAAAAACACCATATATTTT
>TRBV7-8|.|TRBJ2-7|TRBD2
CASSLVAGRGSYEQYF
TGTGCCAGCAGCTTAGTTGCCGGGAGGGGATCCTACGAGCAGTACTTC
>TRBV4-2|.|TRBJ2-1|TRBD2
CASSQEPSGGLDEQFF
TGTGCCAGCAGCCAAGAACCCAGCGGGGGGCTTGATGAGCAGTTCTTC